These 26 T cell receptor beta chains came from one sample sequenced in a study of shared clonotypes between healthy human individuals. Produced via immunoSEQ multiplex PCR; TCRdb's table is partial and in-frame only. The repertoire holds fewer than 1.8 million clones, with 97% to 99% as singletons. Input material: naive CD4+ T cells sorted from blood. The subset was: CD45RA+ positively selected. Receptor source: a man aged 30 to 39 in good health.

J is TRBJ2-7 and V is TRBV14; 10 bases match TRBD1. The CDR3 consists of 14 residues. V shed 1 base, J shed 5 bases, and the junction held 2 bases outside the gene matches. The V gene's germline CDR1 is SGHDN and CDR2 FVKESK. Here the CDR3 DNA reads TGTGCCAGCAGCCAAGGGGGACAGGGGCACGAGCAGTACTTC. Its translation is CASSQGGQGHEQYF. Together with reference TRBV14 and TRBJ2-7, the CDR3 gives the full variable domain: EAGVTQFPSHSVIEKGQTVTLRCDPISGHDNLYWYRRVMGKEIKFLLHFVKESKQDESGMPNNRFLAERTGGTYSTLKVQPAELEDSGVYFCASSQGGQGHEQYFGPGTRLTVT.

V is TRBV6-6 and J is TRBJ2-7, with unresolved D. The CDR3 consists of 13 residues. Deletions cut 6 bases from V and 3 bases from J, with 12 bases between. From germline, CDR1 is MNHNY and CDR2 SVGAGI (reference sequence). The CDR3 DNA reads TGTGCCAGCAGCCGATTAGAGTACTACGAGCAGTACTTC. Amino acids: CASSRLEYYEQYF.

The chain is built from TRBV4-1 and TRBJ2-7, with 7 positions matching TRBD1. The CDR3 contains 16 residues. Germline trimming cut 3 bases from V and 3 bases from J; bases unmatched to any gene: 11. The germline gives CDR1 MGHRA, CDR2 YSYEKL. As DNA, the CDR3 is TGCGCCAGCAGCCAGCTGTTCACGACAGGGAACTACGAGCAGTACTTC. Translated: CASSQLFTTGNYEQYF.

Worth noting for this clone: Within the sample, other DNA sequences also encode this same CDR3. The chain has TRBV13 and TRBJ2-3, with D possibly matching TRBD2 (5 bases). V was trimmed by 2 bases and J by 0 bases, leaving 9 bases between them. This CDR3 has 15 amino acids. Germline CDR1 PRHDT, CDR2 FYEKMQ (reference sequence). The CDR3 nucleotides are TGTGCCAGCAGCTTAAGGAGGACTAGCACAGATACGCAGTATTTT. This codes for CASSLRRTSTDTQYF. The full variable domain, completed using reference TRBV13 and TRBJ2-3, is AAGVIQSPRHLIKEKRETATLKCYPIPRHDTVYWYQQGPGQDPQFLISFYEKMQSDKGSIPDRFSAQQFSDYHSELNMSSLELGDSALYFCASSLRRTSTDTQYFGPGTRLTVL.

The chain links TRBV25-1 to TRBJ1-2; D is unclear. Germline V lookup: CDR1 MGHDK, CDR2 SYGVNS. The CDR3 totals 12 residues. V was clipped by 2 bases and J by 5 bases, with 6 bases between them. The CDR3 here is CASSEGPYGYTF. Written as DNA, the CDR3 is TGTGCCAGCAGTGAAGGGCCTTATGGCTACACCTTC.

This chain links TRBV4-1 with TRBJ1-2; weak D call: TRBD1 (5 bases). The CDR3 contains 13 residues. V lost 0 bases and J lost 5, with 7 bases in between. The germline CDR1 and CDR2 sequences are MGHRA and YSYEKL. The CDR3 DNA reads TGCGCCAGCAGCCAAGAGCAGGGTTATGGCTACACCTTC. It codes for CASSQEQGYGYTF.

This rearrangement joins TRBV2 to TRBJ1-1, with D perhaps matching TRBD1 (5 bases). V lost 6 bases and J lost 1, with 12 bases in between. Germline loops: CDR1 SNHLY, CDR2 FYNNEI. CDR3 length: 14 residues. CDR3: CASSMYGQNTEAFF. CDR3 bases: TGTGCCAGCAGCATGTACGGACAGAACACTGAAGCTTTCTTT.

The chain links TRBV5-6 to TRBJ1-5; D remains ambiguous. The CDR3 contains 14 residues. Germline V gene lookup returns CDR1 SGHDT and CDR2 YYEEEE. V was shortened by 1 base and J by 4 bases, with 9 bases between the two germline ends. CDR3 loop: CASSLYSANQPQHF. In DNA, the CDR3 is TGTGCCAGCAGCTTGTACAGCGCAAATCAGCCCCAGCATTTT.

The chain carries TRBV6-5 and TRBJ1-1; 7 bases line up with TRBD1. After removal of 6 bases from V and 5 bases from J, the junction contained 6 bases not matched to a gene. The V gene's germline CDR1 is MNHEY and CDR2 SVGAGI. The CDR3 contains 13 residues. The CDR3 here is CASRETGRTEAFF. For the CDR3, the DNA is TGTGCCAGCAGGGAGACAGGGCGGACTGAAGCTTTCTTT.

CDR3 protein: CASSEASGFDEQFF. As DNA, the CDR3 is TGTGCCAGCAGTGAAGCGTCTGGTTTTGATGAGCAGTTCTTC. The chain is built from TRBV2 and TRBJ2-1; no clear D gene. Germline CDR1 reads SNHLY; CDR2 reads FYNNEI. V lost 0 bases and J 8 bases, leaving 11 bases between the germline ends. This CDR3 is built from 14 residues.

This clone is a singleton in its sample. The chain recombines TRBV14 with TRBJ1-5; D call uncertain. The CDR3 spans 15 residues. Germline CDR1 is SGHDN and CDR2 is FVKESK. V was clipped by 0 bases and J by 1 base, with 7 bases between them. CDR3 DNA: TGTGCCAGCAGCCAAGAATGCACGAGCAATCAGCCCCAGCATTTT. Translating it yields CASSQECTSNQPQHF. The full variable domain, completed using reference TRBV14 and TRBJ1-5, is EAGVTQFPSHSVIEKGQTVTLRCDPISGHDNLYWYRRVMGKEIKFLLHFVKESKQDESGMPNNRFLAERTGGTYSTLKVQPAELEDSGVYFCASSQECTSNQPQHFGDGTRLSIL.

The chain employs TRBV28 and TRBJ1-1; the D is unclear. Germline V gives CDR1 MDHEN, CDR2 SYDVKM. The CDR3 has 13 amino acids. Trimming stripped 7 bases from V and 7 bases from J, with 16 bases between. CDR3 coding DNA: TGTGCCAGCACCTCCCCGGGGTTTGTTGAAGCTTTCTTT. Translating gives CASTSPGFVEAFF. Based on the CDR3 plus reference TRBV28 and TRBJ1-1, the full variable domain is DVKVTQSSRYLVKRTGEKVFLECVQDMDHENMFWYRQDPGLGLRLIYFSYDVKMKEKGDIPEGYSVSREKKERFSLILESASTNQTSMYLCASTSPGFVEAFFGQGTRLTVV.

The chain has TRBV19 and TRBJ2-1; 8 nucleotides agree with TRBD1. The trim removed 4 bases at V and 5 bases at J, leaving 4 bases unmatched. Per the germline V gene, CDR1 is LNHDA and CDR2 is SQIVND (reference sequence). The CDR3 has 14 amino acids. CDR3 in DNA: TGTGCCAGTAGTAGACAGGGGTTTGACAATGAGCAGTTCTTC. Translated: CASSRQGFDNEQFF.

Comments on this clone: The same CDR3 is also encoded by other DNA sequences in this sample. The chain links TRBV9 to TRBJ2-1; D is ambiguous. The germline V gene encodes CDR1 SGDLS and CDR2 YYNGEE. Trimming cost V 0 bases and J 7 bases, with 11 bases left between them. This CDR3 comprises 14 residues. The CDR3 DNA is TGTGCCAGCAGCGTAGGAACTACCAGTAATGAGCAGTTCTTC. This encodes CASSVGTTSNEQFF. The full variable domain, its missing parts supplied by reference TRBV9 and TRBJ2-1, is DSGVTQTPKHLITATGQRVTLRCSPRSGDLSVYWYQQSLDQGLQFLIQYYNGEERAKGNILERFSAQQFPDLHSELNLSSLELGDSALYFCASSVGTTSNEQFFGPGTRLTVL.

This chain uses TRBV6-4 with TRBJ2-7, with D possibly TRBD2 on 6 matching bases. Germline V gene sequence: CDR1 MRHNA, CDR2 SNTAGT. The CDR3 contains 17 residues. CDR3 amino acids: CAAKAPPEGPKNYEQYF. CDR3 sequence (DNA): TGTGCGGCCAAAGCCCCACCGGAGGGACCTAAAAACTACGAGCAGTACTTC.

CDR3 nucleotides: TGTGCCAGCAGTTTGAGTGTAGCGGGAGGGCGGACCGGGGAGCTGTTTTTT. This gives the protein CASSLSVAGGRTGELFF. The chain is built from TRBV28 and TRBJ2-2; 11 nucleotides line up with TRBD2. The trim removed 3 bases at V and 5 bases at J, leaving 8 bases unmatched. The V gene's germline CDR1 is MDHEN and CDR2 SYDVKM. The CDR3 spans 17 residues.

The rearrangement joins TRBV7-8 to TRBJ1-2; possibly TRBD1 for D (5 bases). The V and J ends lost 5 bases and 7 bases respectively, with 17 bases between them. Germline loops: CDR1 SGHVS, CDR2 FQNEAQ. The CDR3 has 14 residues. This CDR3 is CASSIRDSALGYTF. The DNA of the CDR3 is TGTGCCAGCAGCATCAGGGACTCCGCTCTTGGCTACACCTTC.

V and J are TRBV5-5 and TRBJ2-1, with 9 nucleotides matching TRBD2. The germline gives CDR1 SGHKS, CDR2 YYEKEE (reference sequence). This CDR3 region has 15 residues. The ends lost 3 bases at V and 7 bases at J; junction bases unmatched: 8. CDR3 in DNA: TGTGCCAGCAGCTCCCTAGCGGGACGGGGGAATGAGCAGTTCTTC. Amino acid sequence: CASSSLAGRGNEQFF.

The V gene is TRBV27, the J gene TRBJ2-1; 7 nucleotides align to TRBD2. The CDR3 runs 14 residues. V shed 6 bases, J shed 2 bases, and the junction held 4 bases outside the gene matches. Germline V gene lookup returns CDR1 MNHEY and CDR2 SMNVEV (reference sequence). DNA of the CDR3: TGTGCCAGCAGGGGGACTAATACCTACAATGAGCAGTTCTTC. As protein: CASRGTNTYNEQFF.

The chain carries TRBV9 and TRBJ2-1, with unresolved D. Germline values: CDR1 SGDLS, CDR2 YYNGEE. The CDR3 has 15 residues. Trimming stripped 0 bases from V and 0 bases from J, with 7 bases between. CDR3 sequence reads: CASSVAATSYNEQFF. In nucleotides, the CDR3 is TGTGCCAGCAGCGTAGCCGCGACCTCCTACAATGAGCAGTTCTTC. The full variable domain, rest sourced from reference TRBV9 and TRBJ2-1, is DSGVTQTPKHLITATGQRVTLRCSPRSGDLSVYWYQQSLDQGLQFLIQYYNGEERAKGNILERFSAQQFPDLHSELNLSSLELGDSALYFCASSVAATSYNEQFFGPGTRLTVL.

This clone is a singleton in its sample. V usage is TRBV14 and J usage is TRBJ2-4; D is unresolved. The V gene's germline CDR1 is SGHDN and CDR2 FVKESK. V was trimmed by 1 base and J by 9 bases, leaving 10 bases between them. CDR3 length: 13 amino acids. The CDR3 nucleotides are TGTGCCAGCAGCCAAGTAACAGCGCGCATTCAGTACTTC. Amino acids: CASSQVTARIQYF.

The DNA for the CDR3 is TGCGCCAGCAGCACTGGACTAGCGGATGCTGCAGTCGAGCAGTACTTC. Encoded protein: CASSTGLADAAVEQYF. The chain has TRBV5-1 and TRBJ2-7; 10 nucleotides match TRBD2. Germline V gene data show CDR1 as SGHRS and CDR2 as YFSETQ. V shed 4 bases and J 6 bases; nucleotides not matched to a gene: 13. This CDR3 is 16 amino acids long.

The rearrangement uses TRBV7-3 and TRBJ2-3; D perhaps matches TRBD2 (6 bases). Germline V CDR1 and CDR2: SGHTA, FQGTGA. This CDR3 is 14 amino acids long. Trimming took off 3 bases at V and 7 bases at J, with 14 bases between the two ends. The CDR3 here is CASSFSGPTNTQYF. The CDR3 bases are TGTGCCAGCAGCTTTAGCGGACCCACCAATACGCAGTATTTT. Together with reference TRBV7-3 and TRBJ2-3, the CDR3 gives the full variable domain: GAGVSQTPSNKVTEKGKYVELRCDPISGHTALYWYRQSLGQGPEFLIYFQGTGAADDSGLPNDRFFAVRPEGSVSTLKIQRTERGDSAVYLCASSFSGPTNTQYFGPGTRLTVL.

The V gene is TRBV19, the J gene TRBJ2-7; D is tentatively TRBD1 or TRBD2 (6 bases each). CDR1 is LNHDA and CDR2 is SQIVND in the germline V gene (reference sequence). The CDR3 is 16 amino acids. V was trimmed by 5 bases and J by 0 bases, leaving 17 bases between them. Written as DNA, the CDR3 is TGTGCCAGTAGTCCCGTGGGGGGCCCCAGCTCCTACGAGCAGTACTTC. Translated, it gives CASSPVGGPSSYEQYF.

The gene calls are TRBV9 and TRBJ2-5; 7 bases are a match to TRBD1. CDR3 size: 15 residues. J gave up 7 bases and V 2 bases, and 11 bases lay outside the gene matches. The germline V gene has CDR1 SGDLS and CDR2 YYNGEE. CDR3 nucleotide sequence: TGTGCCAGCAGCGTCAACAGGGGCGCGCAGGGGACCCAGTACTTC. Protein sequence: CASSVNRGAQGTQYF. Complete variable domain (other parts from reference TRBV9 and TRBJ2-5): DSGVTQTPKHLITATGQRVTLRCSPRSGDLSVYWYQQSLDQGLQFLIQYYNGEERAKGNILERFSAQQFPDLHSELNLSSLELGDSALYFCASSVNRGAQGTQYFGPGTRLLVL.

V and J are TRBV18 and TRBJ1-1, with D hard to call. Germline assignment: CDR1 KGHSH and CDR2 LQKENI. The CDR3 contains 15 residues. Trimming pared 10 bases from V and 3 bases from J, leaving 21 bases between. CDR3 sequence: CATGSVGGMHTEAFF. The CDR3 nucleotides are TGTGCCACCGGCTCGGTGGGTGGGATGCACACTGAAGCTTTCTTT.